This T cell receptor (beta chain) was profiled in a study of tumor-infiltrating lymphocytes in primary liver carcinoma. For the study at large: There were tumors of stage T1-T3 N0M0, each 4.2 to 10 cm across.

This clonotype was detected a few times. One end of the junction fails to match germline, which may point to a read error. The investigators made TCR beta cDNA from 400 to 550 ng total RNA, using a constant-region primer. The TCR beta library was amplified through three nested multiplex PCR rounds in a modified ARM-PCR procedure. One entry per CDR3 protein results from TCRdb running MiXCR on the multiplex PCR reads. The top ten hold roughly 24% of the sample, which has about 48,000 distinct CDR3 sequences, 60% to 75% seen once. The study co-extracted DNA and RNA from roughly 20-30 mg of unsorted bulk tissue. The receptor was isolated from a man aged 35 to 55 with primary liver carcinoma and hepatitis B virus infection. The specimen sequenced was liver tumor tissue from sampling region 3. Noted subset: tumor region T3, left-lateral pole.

CDR3 nucleotide sequence: TGTACCAGCATTTCTGCGGGGAGCACAGATACGCAGTATTTT. This gives the protein CTSISAGSTDTQYF. This chain links TRBV6-5 with TRBJ2-3, with D perhaps matching TRBD2 (6 bases). This CDR3 is 14 amino acids long. Germline lookup yields CDR1 MNHEY and CDR2 SVGAGI.